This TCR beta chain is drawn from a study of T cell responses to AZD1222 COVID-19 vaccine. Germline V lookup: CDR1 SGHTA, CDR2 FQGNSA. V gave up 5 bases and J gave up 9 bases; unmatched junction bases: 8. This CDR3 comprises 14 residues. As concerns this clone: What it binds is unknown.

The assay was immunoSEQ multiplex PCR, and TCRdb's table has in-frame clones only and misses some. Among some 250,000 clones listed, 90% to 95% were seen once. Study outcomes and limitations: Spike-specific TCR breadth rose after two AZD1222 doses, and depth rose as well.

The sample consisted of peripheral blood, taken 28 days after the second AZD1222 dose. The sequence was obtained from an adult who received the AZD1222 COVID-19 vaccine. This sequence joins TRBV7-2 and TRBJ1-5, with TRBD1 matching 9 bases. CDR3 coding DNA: TGTGCCAGCAGCCCGCACAGGGGGCTTGGGCCCCAGCATTTT. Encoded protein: CASSPHRGLGPQHF. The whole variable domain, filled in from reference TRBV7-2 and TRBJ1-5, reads GAGVSQSPSNKVTEKGKDVELRCDPISGHTALYWYRQSLGQGLEFLIYFQGNSAPDKSGLPSDRFSAERTGGSVSTLTIQRTQQEDSAVYLCASSPHRGLGPQHFGDGTRLSIL.